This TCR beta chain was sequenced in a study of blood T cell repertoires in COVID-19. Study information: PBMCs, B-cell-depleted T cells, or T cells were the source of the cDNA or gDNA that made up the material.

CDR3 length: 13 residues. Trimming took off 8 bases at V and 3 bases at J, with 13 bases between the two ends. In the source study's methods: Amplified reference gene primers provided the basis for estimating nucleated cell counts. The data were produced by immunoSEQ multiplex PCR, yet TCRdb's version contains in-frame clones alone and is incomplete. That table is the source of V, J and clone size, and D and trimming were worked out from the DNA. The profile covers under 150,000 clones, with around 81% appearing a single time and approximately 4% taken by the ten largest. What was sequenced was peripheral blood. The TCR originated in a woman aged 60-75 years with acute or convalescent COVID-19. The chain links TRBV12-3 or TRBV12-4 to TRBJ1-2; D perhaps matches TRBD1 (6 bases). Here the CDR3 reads CASGEQGDYGYTF. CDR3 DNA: TGTGCCAGCGGGGAACAGGGTGACTATGGCTACACCTTC.